This TCR beta chain was identified during a study of T-cell reconstitution after alpha-beta-depleted transplantation in children. As it was prepared, the TCRbeta library received unique molecular identifiers. A single record per CDR3 protein comes from TCRdb applying MiXCR to the PCR reads. Seen here are 150,000 to 250,000 distinct CDR3 sequences, roughly 15% observed once, and the top ten hold roughly an eighth. This sequence was found in a human donor who donated a stem cell graft to a child with acute lymphoblastic leukemia. Specimen: PBMCs from the stem cell graft donor, collected from the stem cell graft.

In DNA, the CDR3 is TGCAGTGCTTCCGTGGCTAGCGGGGGCGTCACAGATACGCAGTATTTT. It encodes CSASVASGGVTDTQYF. J is TRBJ2-3 and V is TRBV20-1; 10 bases agree with TRBD2. Germline V CDR1 and CDR2: DFQATT, SNEGSKA (reference sequence). CDR3 length: 16 residues. The V and J ends lost 5 bases and 2 bases, in that order; junction bases with no gene match: 10.